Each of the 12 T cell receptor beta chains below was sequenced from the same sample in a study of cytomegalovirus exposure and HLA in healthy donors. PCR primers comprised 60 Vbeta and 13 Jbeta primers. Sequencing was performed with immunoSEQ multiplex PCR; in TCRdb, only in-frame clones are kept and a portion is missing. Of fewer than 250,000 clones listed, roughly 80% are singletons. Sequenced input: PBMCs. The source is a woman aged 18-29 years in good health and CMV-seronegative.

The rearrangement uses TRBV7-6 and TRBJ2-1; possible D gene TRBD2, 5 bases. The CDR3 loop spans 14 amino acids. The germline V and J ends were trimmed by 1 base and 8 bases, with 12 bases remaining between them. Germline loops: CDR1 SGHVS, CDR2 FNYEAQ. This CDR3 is CASSLGIASDEQFF. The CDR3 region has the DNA TGTGCCAGCAGCTTAGGTATAGCGAGCGATGAGCAGTTCTTC.

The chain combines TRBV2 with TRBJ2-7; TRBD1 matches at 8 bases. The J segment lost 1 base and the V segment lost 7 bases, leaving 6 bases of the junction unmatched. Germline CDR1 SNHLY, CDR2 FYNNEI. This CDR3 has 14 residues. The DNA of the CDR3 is TGTGCCAGCACGGACAGGGAAACGTCCTACGAGCAGTACTTC. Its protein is CASTDRETSYEQYF.

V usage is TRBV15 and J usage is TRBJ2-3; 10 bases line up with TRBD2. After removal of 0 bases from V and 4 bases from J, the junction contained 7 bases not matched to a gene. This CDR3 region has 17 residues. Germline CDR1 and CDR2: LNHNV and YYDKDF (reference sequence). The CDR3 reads CATSRDGLAGVADTQYF. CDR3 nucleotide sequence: TGTGCCACCAGCAGAGATGGGCTAGCGGGAGTCGCAGATACGCAGTATTTT.

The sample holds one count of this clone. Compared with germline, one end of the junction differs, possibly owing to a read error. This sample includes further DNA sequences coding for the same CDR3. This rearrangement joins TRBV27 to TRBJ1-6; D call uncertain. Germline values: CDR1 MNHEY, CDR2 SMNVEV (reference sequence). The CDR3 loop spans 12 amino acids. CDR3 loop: CASSLYNSPLHF. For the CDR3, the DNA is TGTGCCAGCAGTCTCTATAATTCACCCCTCCACTTC.

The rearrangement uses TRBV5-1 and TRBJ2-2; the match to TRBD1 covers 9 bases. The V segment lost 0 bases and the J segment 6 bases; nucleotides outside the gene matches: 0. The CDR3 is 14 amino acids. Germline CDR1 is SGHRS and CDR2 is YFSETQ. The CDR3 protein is CASSLGTGAGELFF. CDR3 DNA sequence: TGCGCCAGCAGCTTGGGGACAGGGGCCGGGGAGCTGTTTTTT.

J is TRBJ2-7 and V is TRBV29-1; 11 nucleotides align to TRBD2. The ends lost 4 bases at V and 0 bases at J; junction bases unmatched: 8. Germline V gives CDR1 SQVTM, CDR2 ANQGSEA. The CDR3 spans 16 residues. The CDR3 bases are TGCAGCGTTGTCGAGACTAGCGGGACTTACTCCTACGAGCAGTACTTC. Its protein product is CSVVETSGTYSYEQYF.

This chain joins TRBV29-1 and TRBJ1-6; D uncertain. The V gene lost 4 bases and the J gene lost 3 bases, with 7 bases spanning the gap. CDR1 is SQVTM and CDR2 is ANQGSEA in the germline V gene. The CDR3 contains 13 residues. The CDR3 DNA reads TGCAGCGTTGGCGGTAGCTATAATTCACCCCTCCACTTT. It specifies CSVGGSYNSPLHF.

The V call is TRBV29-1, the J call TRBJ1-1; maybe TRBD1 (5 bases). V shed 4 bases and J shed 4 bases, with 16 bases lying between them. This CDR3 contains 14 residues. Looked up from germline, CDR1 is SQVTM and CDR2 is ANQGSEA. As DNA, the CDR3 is TGCAGCGTTGGGGGGAGGACCCTGGGCACTGAAGCTTTCTTT. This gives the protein CSVGGRTLGTEAFF.

The CDR3 DNA reads as TGCGCCAGCAGCCAAGGAACAGGGGATAGCTATGGCTACACCTTC. Its translation: CASSQGTGDSYGYTF. The chain recombines TRBV4-3 with TRBJ1-2; 7 positions match TRBD1. Germline loops: CDR1 LGHNA, CDR2 YSLEER. Trimming removed 1 base from V and 4 bases from J; junction bases left unmatched: 6. The CDR3 has 15 amino acids.

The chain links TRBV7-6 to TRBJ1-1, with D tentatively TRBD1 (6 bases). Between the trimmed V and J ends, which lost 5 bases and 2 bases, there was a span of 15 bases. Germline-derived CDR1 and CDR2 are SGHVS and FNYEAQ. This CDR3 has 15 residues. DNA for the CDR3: TGTGCCAGCAGCGTCTTCAGGGGAGCCAACACTGAAGCTTTCTTT. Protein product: CASSVFRGANTEAFF.

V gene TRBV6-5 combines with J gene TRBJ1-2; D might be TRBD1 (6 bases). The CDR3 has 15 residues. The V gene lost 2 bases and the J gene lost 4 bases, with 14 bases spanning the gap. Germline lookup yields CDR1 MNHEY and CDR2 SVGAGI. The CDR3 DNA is TGTGCCAGCAGTTACCAAAAACAGGGAACCTATGGCTACACCTTC. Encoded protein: CASSYQKQGTYGYTF.

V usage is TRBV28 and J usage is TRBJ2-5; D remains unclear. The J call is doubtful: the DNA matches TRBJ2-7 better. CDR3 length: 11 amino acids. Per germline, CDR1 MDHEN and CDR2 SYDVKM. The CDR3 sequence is CASSLDYEQYF. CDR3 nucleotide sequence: TGTGCCAGCAGCCTGGACTACGAGCAGTACTTC.